This is a list of T cell receptor beta chains from one sample in a study of response to subunit inactivated influenza vaccine. TCRdb called the RT-PCR reads again in MiXCR, with one record for every CDR3 protein. The sample records hundreds of thousands of distinct CDR3 sequences, 14% being singletons. The starting material was PBMCs from blood, obtained about 14 days before vaccination. These receptor sequences come from a man aged 50 or older who received an inactivated influenza vaccine. Both conserved end residues are part of each CDR3. The D gene is left open where the match is weak. Clone size appears in some rows only: once, few, many, or a class for an expanded clone.

>TRBJ1-2|NA|TRBV9|TRBD1
CASSAGTGGYGYTF
TGTGCCAGCAGCGCCGGGACAGGCGGCTATGGCTACACCTTC
>TRBJ2-1|NA|TRBV4-2|TRBD2
CASSRGTSGGYEQFF
TGTGCCAGCAGCCGAGGGACTAGCGGGGGCTATGAGCAGTTCTTC
>TRBJ2-7|NA|TRBV24-1|NA
CATNDGDEQYF
TGTGCCACCAACGACGGGGACGAGCAGTACTTC
>TRBJ2-3|many|TRBV12-3/TRBV12-4|NA
CASSLRTGGGNTQYF
TGTGCCAGCAGTCTGAGGACAGGCGGGGGGAATACGCAGTATTTT
>TRBJ2-7|NA|TRBV20-1|NA
CSASLSGLRDHSYEQYF
TGCAGTGCTAGTCTTTCTGGCCTCCGGGACCACTCCTACGAGCAGTACTTC
>TRBJ1-6|few|TRBV7-8|TRBD1
CASTYSGTGNSPLHF
TGTGCCAGCACCTATTCCGGGACAGGGAATTCACCCCTCCACTTT
>TRBJ1-6|few|TRBV5-6|NA
CASSLEQGRSPLHF
TGTGCCAGCAGCTTGGAGCAGGGACGATCACCCCTCCACTTT
>TRBJ1-6|NA|TRBV20-1|TRBD1
CSARDRTTGANSPLHF
TGCAGTGCTAGAGATCGGACGACAGGGGCCAATTCACCCCTCCACTTT
>TRBJ2-1|many|TRBV6-1|NA
CASRLTPQGDVNEQFF
TGTGCCAGCAGACTAACGCCACAGGGAGACGTCAATGAGCAGTTCTTC
>TRBJ1-3|few|TRBV4-3|NA
CASSQDLGVTGNTIYF
TGCGCCAGCAGCCAAGATCTGGGGGTAACTGGAAACACCATATATTTT
>TRBJ2-5|NA|TRBV11-1|NA
CASRAQGGDIAGSRETQYF
TGTGCCAGCAGGGCTCAGGGGGGCGACATAGCGGGATCTAGAGAGACCCAGTACTTC
>TRBJ2-7|few|TRBV20-1|NA
CSATEGREQYF
TGCAGTGCCACCGAGGGTCGCGAGCAGTACTTC
>TRBJ2-7|NA|TRBV11-1|NA
CASSWQVSSYEQYF
TGTGCCAGCAGCTGGCAAGTTAGCTCCTACGAGCAGTACTTC
>TRBJ2-5|few|TRBV28|NA
CASRSREQKRTQYF
TGTGCCAGCAGGTCAAGAGAACAAAAGAGAACCCAGTACTTC
>TRBJ2-5|few|TRBV5-1|NA
CASSVLGYQETQYF
TGCGCCAGCAGCGTCTTGGGGTACCAAGAGACCCAGTACTTC
>TRBJ1-6|few|TRBV7-2|NA
CATLREWNSPLHF
TGTGCCACCCTGAGGGAATGGAATTCACCCCTCCACTTT
>TRBJ1-2|many|TRBV12-3/TRBV12-4|NA
CASSFDRRYGYTF
TGTGCCAGCAGTTTTGACAGGCGCTATGGCTACACCTTC
>TRBJ2-7|NA|TRBV29-1|TRBD2
CSVEKRTSGSNEQYF
TGCAGCGTTGAAAAGAGGACTAGCGGGAGTAACGAGCAGTACTTC
>TRBJ2-3|NA|TRBV27|TRBD1
CASTRTGDPTDTQYF
TGTGCCAGCACCCGAACAGGGGACCCCACAGATACGCAGTATTTT
>TRBJ1-2|few|TRBV4-2|NA
CASSPDSSANYGYTF
TGTGCCAGCAGCCCCGACAGCTCCGCTAACTATGGCTACACCTTC
>TRBJ2-7|few|TRBV12-3/TRBV12-4|NA
CASSLNWSYEQYF
TGTGCCAGCAGTTTGAATTGGTCCTACGAGCAGTACTTC
>TRBJ2-1|few|TRBV4-3|NA
CASSQEQTGFDNEQFF
TGCGCCAGCAGCCAAGAGCAGACGGGTTTCGACAATGAGCAGTTCTTC
>TRBJ1-3|many|TRBV29-1|NA
CSVAGDLSGNTIYF
TGCAGCGTGGCTGGGGACCTCTCTGGAAACACCATATATTTT
>TRBJ2-2|NA|TRBV28|NA
CASNQNRGELFF
TGTGCCAGCAACCAAAATCGGGGGGAGCTGTTTTTT
>TRBJ2-3|NA|TRBV11-2|NA
CASSWTPWGTDTQYF
TGTGCCAGCAGCTGGACCCCGTGGGGCACAGATACGCAGTATTTT
>TRBJ2-5|NA|TRBV7-2|NA
CASSSAGPQETQYF
TGTGCCAGCAGCTCGGCCGGGCCACAAGAGACCCAGTACTTC
>TRBJ2-7|once|TRBV12-3/TRBV12-4|TRBD2
CASRLLAGGSYEQYF
TGTGCCAGCAGGCTTCTAGCGGGAGGCTCCTACGAGCAGTACTTC
>TRBJ2-6|few|TRBV9|TRBD2
CASSLSGSSSGANVLTF
TGTGCCAGCAGCTTGAGCGGGAGTAGCTCTGGGGCCAACGTCCTGACTTTC
>TRBJ2-7|NA|TRBV7-2|NA
CASSFDTSRFYEQYF
TGTGCCAGCAGCTTTGACACCTCCCGATTCTACGAGCAGTACTTC
>TRBJ2-5|NA|TRBV5-1|NA
CASSLGQRLGQETQYF
TGCGCCAGCAGCTTGGGGCAGCGGCTTGGCCAAGAGACCCAGTACTTC
>TRBJ2-3|NA|TRBV6-5|NA
CASSYSNVYTQYF
TGTGCCAGCAGTTACTCGAATGTTTATACGCAGTATTTT
>TRBJ1-5|NA|TRBV7-2|NA
CASTRGGSSTDTQHF
TGTGCCAGCACCCGCGGGGGGTCTAGCACAGATACGCAGCATTTT
>TRBJ2-5|few|TRBV11-2|NA
CASSRGYEGTQYF
TGTGCCAGCAGCAGGGGGTATGAGGGGACCCAGTACTTC
>TRBJ2-7|few|TRBV27|TRBD1
CASSRDRGYLSSYEQYF
TGTGCCAGCAGCCGGGACAGGGGGTACTTGTCCTCCTACGAGCAGTACTTC
>TRBJ2-5|many|TRBV12-3/TRBV12-4|TRBD2
CASSLLTGGLETQYF
TGTGCCAGCAGTTTGCTCACGGGAGGGCTGGAGACCCAGTACTTC
>TRBJ2-7|NA|TRBV5-1|TRBD1
CASMGQESYEQYF
TGCGCCAGCATGGGACAGGAATCCTACGAGCAGTACTTC
>TRBJ2-1|many|TRBV6-1|NA
CASSERRGLTSSYNEQFF
TGTGCCAGCAGTGAACGTCGTGGTCTCACAAGCTCCTACAATGAGCAGTTCTTC
>TRBJ2-1|NA|TRBV20-1|TRBD2
CSARDQAGTSGGGAFF
TGCAGTGCTAGAGATCAAGCGGGGACTAGCGGGGGCGGGGCATTCTTC
>TRBJ2-7|NA|TRBV20-1|TRBD2
CSAIGLVQMREQYF
TGCAGTGCTATCGGACTAGTGCAAATGCGCGAGCAGTACTTC
>TRBJ2-5|few|TRBV4-1|NA
CASSQQGQETQYF
TGCGCCAGCAGCCAGCAGGGGCAAGAGACCCAGTACTTC
>TRBJ2-7|few|TRBV7-9|NA
CASSKPLPSYEQYF
TGTGCCAGCAGCAAGCCGCTGCCGTCCTACGAGCAGTACTTC
>TRBJ2-4|few|TRBV5-1|NA
CASHAEAKNIQYF
TGCGCCAGCCACGCCGAGGCCAAAAACATTCAGTACTTC
>TRBJ2-1|NA|TRBV20-1|TRBD2
CSARDGASGIEQFF
TGCAGTGCTAGAGATGGCGCTAGCGGGATAGAGCAGTTCTTC
>TRBJ2-7|NA|TRBV2|TRBD1
CASTQGASEQYF
TGTGCCAGCACTCAGGGGGCGAGCGAGCAGTACTTC
>TRBJ1-1|many|TRBV5-1|TRBD1
CASSWGQGLYTEAFF
TGCGCCAGCAGCTGGGGACAGGGGCTTTACACTGAAGCTTTCTTT
>TRBJ2-1|NA|TRBV9|TRBD2
CASSAIAGGRDEQFF
TGTGCCAGCAGCGCGATAGCGGGGGGCCGCGATGAGCAGTTCTTC
>TRBJ2-3|many|TRBV5-1|NA
CASSLAGKVTDTQYF
TGCGCCAGCAGCTTGGCAGGGAAAGTCACAGATACGCAGTATTTT
>TRBJ1-2|few|TRBV12-3/TRBV12-4|TRBD1
CASSIGGTGVNGYTF
TGTGCCAGCAGCATAGGGGGAACAGGGGTGAATGGCTACACCTTC
>TRBJ2-5|NA|TRBV21-1|NA
CASSRGDRRQETQYF
TGTGCCAGCAGCCGAGGGGACCGCCGCCAGGAGACCCAGTACTTC
>TRBJ1-1|NA|TRBV6-1|NA
CASSLLGQSTEAFF
TGTGCCAGCAGTCTTCTAGGGCAGAGCACTGAAGCTTTCTTT
>TRBJ2-7|many|TRBV29-1|NA
CSVGDRTYEQYF
TGCAGCGTTGGTGACAGGACCTACGAGCAGTACTTC
>TRBJ1-1|few|TRBV6-5|TRBD1
CASSYSGTDNTEAFF
TGTGCCAGCAGTTATTCCGGGACAGATAACACTGAAGCTTTCTTT
>TRBJ2-7|few|TRBV18|TRBD2
CASSPPGTSGTYEQYF
TGTGCCAGCTCACCACCGGGCACTAGCGGAACCTACGAGCAGTACTTC
>TRBJ2-3|NA|TRBV5-1|TRBD2
CASRFRLAGMDTQYF
TGCGCCAGCAGGTTCAGACTAGCGGGGATGGATACGCAGTATTTT